This TCR beta chain was sequenced in a study of T cells in Graves' hyperthyroidism and ophthalmopathy. On the study more broadly: Peripheral blood was drawn at first diagnosis, prior to all treatment.

Amplified TCR beta CDR3 regions derived from RNA transcripts. The HTBI primer set was used in a first-round RT-PCR of the TCR CDR3. TCRdb processed the multiplex PCR reads anew with MiXCR; each CDR3 protein has one entry. The profile shows 270,000 or so distinct CDR3 sequences, approximately 14% of them singletons. The table lists this clonotype with many counts. Its matching antigen is unknown. CDR3 length: 18 residues. V was clipped by 8 bases and J by 0 bases; unmatched bases: 17. CDR1 and CDR2 (germline): MDHEN, SYDVKM. Notes on the study in general: Blood also contained most expanded thyroid clonotypes above 0.001.

Sequencing input: blood. The TCR originated in a woman in her forties or fifties with Graves' hyperthyroidism that later progressed to Graves' ophthalmopathy. The J gene is TRBJ2-7, the V gene TRBV28; 9 nucleotides agree with TRBD2. This chain's CDR3 is CASPPPYSGSASSYEQYF. CDR3 DNA: TGTGCCAGCCCCCCCCCCTATAGCGGGAGTGCTAGCTCCTACGAGCAGTACTTC.